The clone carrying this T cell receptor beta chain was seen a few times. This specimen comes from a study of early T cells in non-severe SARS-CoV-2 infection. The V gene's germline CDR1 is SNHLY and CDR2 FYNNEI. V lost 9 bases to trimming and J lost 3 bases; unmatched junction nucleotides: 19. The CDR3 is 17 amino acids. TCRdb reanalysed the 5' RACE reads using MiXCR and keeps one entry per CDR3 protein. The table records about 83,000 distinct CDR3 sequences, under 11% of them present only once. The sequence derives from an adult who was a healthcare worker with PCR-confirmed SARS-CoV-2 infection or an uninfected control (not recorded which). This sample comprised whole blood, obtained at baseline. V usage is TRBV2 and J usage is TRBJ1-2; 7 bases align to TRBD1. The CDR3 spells CASWLSDRRETDYGYTF. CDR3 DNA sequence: TGTGCCAGTTGGCTTTCGGACAGGCGCGAGACCGACTATGGCTACACCTTC.